One and the same sample provided the 15 T cell receptor beta chains below, sequenced in a study of T cells in Graves' hyperthyroidism and ophthalmopathy (dated by TCRdb to 2018 to 2020). To prepare the library, multiplex PCR was applied. These reads were obtained on an Illumina HiSeq 2000. The TCR beta CDR3 regions were amplified from the RNA transcripts. A first-round RT-PCR of the TCR CDR3 used the HTBI primer set with the Qiagen OneStep RT-PCR kit. TCRdb reran the public reads through fastp at Q25 and MiXCR, keeping productive beta chains. Entries are consolidated by CDR3 protein sequence, retaining the most common genes and DNA. The sample profile shows hundreds of thousands of distinct CDR3 sequences; 14% to 15% of them were found once. The ten most abundant clones make up roughly an eighth of the sample. The source material was blood. These receptors were obtained from a man aged 18-30 years with Graves' ophthalmopathy.

This clonotype showed up many times. The CDR3 sequence is CAISRQPSSGNTIYF. CDR3 DNA sequence: TGTGCCATCAGTCGACAGCCAAGCTCTGGAAACACCATATATTTT. The rearrangement links TRBV10-3 to TRBJ1-3; weak D call: TRBD1 (5 bases). Germline CDR1 ENHRY, CDR2 SYGVKD. There are 15 residues in the CDR3. Trimming shortened V by 5 bases and J by 0 bases, and 11 bases separated the two germline ends.

The table lists this clonotype with many counts. Just one base apart from a much larger clone, this may be a read error. The V gene is TRBV11-2, the J gene TRBJ2-5; D gene uncertain. The germline V gene has CDR1 SGHAT and CDR2 FQNNGV. The CDR3 totals 11 residues. Trimming took off 2 bases at V and 5 bases at J, with 3 bases between the two ends. CDR3 loop: CASSLFETQYF. In nucleotides, the CDR3 is TGTGCCAGCAGCTTATTTGAGACCCAGTACTTC.

The chain couples TRBV6-1 to TRBJ1-6; 7 nucleotides line up with TRBD1. CDR1 and CDR2 from the germline V gene are MNHNS and SASEGT. The junction had 6 bases not matched to a gene; V was cut back by 6 bases and J by 7 bases. The length of the CDR3 is 14 residues. In nucleotides, the CDR3 is TGTGCCAGCAGGCGGGACAGTTTGAATTCACCCCTCCACTTT. Translated: CASRRDSLNSPLHF.

This clonotype has a count of ten or more. The CDR3 DNA reads TGCGCCAGCAGCTTGGCCCCTGCAGGCGAGACTGAAGCTTTCTTT. Amino acid sequence: CASSLAPAGETEAFF. The genes are TRBV5-1 and TRBJ1-1; D is unclear. CDR1 is SGHRS, CDR2 YFSETQ, per germline. V was pared by 0 bases and J by 5 bases, with 14 bases between. The CDR3 is 15 residues long.

This clonotype was recorded many times. The rearrangement joins TRBV3-1 to TRBJ1-4, with D hard to call. In germline, CDR1 is LGHDT, CDR2 YNNKEL (reference sequence). Trimming stripped 3 bases from V and 5 bases from J, with 7 bases between. The length of the CDR3 is 13 residues. CDR3 residues: CASSHTGNEKLFF. The CDR3, as DNA: TGTGCCAGCAGCCACACTGGCAATGAAAAACTGTTTTTT.

This clonotype was detected many times. This chain joins TRBV19 and TRBJ2-3, with TRBD1 identical over 7 bases. V trimming: 6 bases; J trimming: 2 bases; junction bases outside the gene matches: 8. CDR3 length equals 15 residues. Germline V gene lookup returns CDR1 LNHDA and CDR2 SQIVND (reference sequence). DNA for the CDR3: TGTGCCAGTAGCCAGACAGGGATCCCCACAGATACGCAGTATTTT. Translation gives CASSQTGIPTDTQYF.

This clonotype was detected ten times or more. The CDR3 DNA is TGTGCCAGCACCATGGGACTAGAATACAATGAGCAGTTCTTC. It codes for CASTMGLEYNEQFF. The rearrangement uses TRBV7-3 and TRBJ2-1, with 8 nucleotides matching TRBD2. V lost 7 bases, J lost 4 bases, and 6 bases stayed unmatched. Germline V gene sequence: CDR1 SGHTA, CDR2 FQGTGA. This CDR3 contains 14 residues.

This clonotype was counted ten times or more. V is TRBV11-3 and J is TRBJ2-7, with D possibly TRBD2 on 6 matching bases. The CDR3 extends over 14 amino acids. Germline V lookup: CDR1 SGHNT, CDR2 YENEEA. Trimming removed 5 bases from V and 4 bases from J, with 15 bases in between. The CDR3 sequence is CASSPRRDGYEQYF. As DNA, the CDR3 is TGTGCCAGCAGCCCCCGGCGGGACGGGTACGAGCAGTACTTC.

About this clonotype: One end of the junction varies from germline; a read error may be responsible. The rearrangement joins TRBV4-1 to TRBJ2-7, with D possibly being TRBD1 (5 bases). CDR3 length: 16 amino acids. Germline V gene data show CDR1 as MGHRA and CDR2 as YSYEKL. This CDR3 reads CASSQDPGRPSYKQYF. CDR3 nucleotides: TGCGCCAGCAGCCAAGATCCAGGGCGGCCCTCCTACAAGCAGTACTTC.

This clonotype has ten or more counts. The chain links TRBV6-1 to TRBJ1-1; 9 nucleotides agree with TRBD1. Germline V gene data show CDR1 as MNHNS and CDR2 as SASEGT. Trimming at V came to 4 bases and at J to 5 bases, leaving 8 bases not matched to a gene. The CDR3 sequence is 15 residues long. The CDR3 reads CASSGGQGSRTEAFF. The CDR3 DNA follows: TGTGCCAGCAGTGGGGGACAGGGATCGAGGACTGAAGCTTTCTTT.

In this sample, this clonotype turned up many times. V usage is TRBV9 and J usage is TRBJ2-5; 15 nucleotides match TRBD2. V lost 5 bases, J lost 4 bases, and 6 bases stayed unmatched. There are 16 residues in the CDR3. CDR1 and CDR2 from the germline V gene are SGDLS and YYNGEE. The CDR3 reads CASSPWGLAGGETQYF. In DNA, the CDR3 is TGTGCCAGCAGTCCCTGGGGACTAGCGGGAGGAGAGACCCAGTACTTC.

V is TRBV9 and J is TRBJ2-1; 7 bases are a match to TRBD2. Germline trimming cut 3 bases from V and 2 bases from J; bases unmatched to any gene: 5. The length of the CDR3 is 15 residues. CDR1 and CDR2 (germline): SGDLS, YYNGEE. DNA of the CDR3: TGTGCCAGCAGCGCTACTAGCGCCACCTACAATGAGCAGTTCTTC. This codes for CASSATSATYNEQFF.

V gene TRBV29-1 combines with J gene TRBJ1-5; possibly TRBD1 for D (6 bases). CDR3 size: 11 residues. The germline gives CDR1 SQVTM, CDR2 ANQGSEA. The CDR3 DNA follows: TGCGCGGGGGGCCCCAATCAGCCCCAGCATTTT. Amino acid sequence: CAGGPNQPQHF.

This clonotype was counted only a few times. This chain connects TRBV5-1 to TRBJ1-6, with 9 bases identical to TRBD1. The CDR3 is made up of 17 amino acids. Trimming took 4 bases from V and 0 from J; bases not matched to a gene: 5. CDR1 is SGHRS and CDR2 is YFSETQ in the germline V gene. CDR3 amino acids: CASSRDRESSYNSPLHF. CDR3 nucleotide sequence: TGCGCCAGCAGCCGGGACAGGGAAAGCTCCTATAATTCACCCCTCCACTTT.

This clonotype was detected only a few times. The chain carries TRBV5-8 and TRBJ1-2; 7 nucleotides align to TRBD1. Germline lookup yields CDR1 SGHTS and CDR2 YDEGEE. The CDR3 sequence is 14 residues long. Unmatched junction bases numbered 8, after V lost 4 bases and J lost 5 bases. CDR3 in DNA: TGTGCCAGCAGCCCATCCGGGACAGAGTATGGCTACACCTTC. This encodes CASSPSGTEYGYTF.